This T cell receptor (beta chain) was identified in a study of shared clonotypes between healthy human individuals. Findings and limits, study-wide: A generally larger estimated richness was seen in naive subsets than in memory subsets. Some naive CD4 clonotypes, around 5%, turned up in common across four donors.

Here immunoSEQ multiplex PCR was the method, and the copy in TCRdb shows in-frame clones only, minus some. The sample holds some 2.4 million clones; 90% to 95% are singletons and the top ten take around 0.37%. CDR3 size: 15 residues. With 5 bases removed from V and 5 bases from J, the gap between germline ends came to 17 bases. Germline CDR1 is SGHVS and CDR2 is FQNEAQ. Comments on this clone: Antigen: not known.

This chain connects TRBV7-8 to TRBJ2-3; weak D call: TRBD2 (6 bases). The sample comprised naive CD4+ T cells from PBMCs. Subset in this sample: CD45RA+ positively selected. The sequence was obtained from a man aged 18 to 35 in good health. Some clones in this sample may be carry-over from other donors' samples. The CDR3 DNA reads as TGTGCCAGCAGCCCCTGGGGGGATTCGGTAGATACGCAGTATTTT. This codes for CASSPWGDSVDTQYF.